This TCR beta chain was recorded in a study of blood T cell repertoires in COVID-19. Background on the study: Sample material is recorded as cDNA or gDNA derived from T cells, B-cell-depleted T cells, or PBMCs.

TCRdb keeps only in-frame clones here, not all; method: immunoSEQ multiplex PCR. The sample has around 280,000 clones, around 87% seen once. The CDR3 runs to 16 residues. The V segment lost 1 base and the J segment 7 bases; nucleotides outside the gene matches: 7. The germline gives CDR1 LGHDT, CDR2 YNNKEL (reference sequence). This TCR was recovered from a man between 65 and 85 years old with acute or convalescent COVID-19. The sequencing sample was made of peripheral blood. The chain recombines TRBV3-1 (or the pseudogene TRBV3-2) with TRBJ1-6, with TRBD1 matching 7 bases. DNA of the CDR3: TGTGCCAGCAGCCAAGGGGGACAGATAAGGAATTCACCCCTCCACTTT. This sequence encodes CASSQGGQIRNSPLHF.